This T cell receptor (beta chain) was identified in a study of blood T cell repertoires in COVID-19. Measured with immunoSEQ multiplex PCR; TCRdb has only the in-frame clones, and not every one. The sample has some 250,000 clones, around 83% seen once. This CDR3 contains 16 residues. Germline V lookup: CDR1 LGHNA, CDR2 YSLEER. Trimming cost V 0 bases and J 5 bases; bases outside gene matches: 6. The chain joins TRBV4-3 to TRBJ2-5; 10 bases align to TRBD1. This TCR was recovered from a man aged 35 to 55 with active or convalescent COVID-19. The sample taken for sequencing was peripheral blood. The CDR3 sequence: CASSQDLGTGEETQYF. The CDR3 DNA follows: TGCGCCAGCAGCCAAGATCTTGGGACAGGGGAGGAGACCCAGTACTTC.